This TCR beta chain originates from a study of graft-versus-host responses after intestinal transplantation. Across the study: Recipients underwent multivisceral, liver-intestinal, or isolated intestinal transplants.

Plating combined roughly 200,000 CFSE-labeled responder cells with roughly 200,000 irradiated, violet-dye-labeled stimulator cells. This clone appeared a few times. A much larger clonotype is one base distant, so this may be a read error. The sample carries other DNA sequences with the same CDR3. Assay: immunoSEQ multiplex PCR; the TCRdb copy retains only in-frame clones and omits some. The sample includes several thousand clones, around 22% of them seen just once. The germline CDR1 and CDR2 sequences are SGDLS and YYNGEE. The CDR3 has 14 residues. The V end lost 3 bases, the J end lost 4 bases, and 13 bases lay between the germline ends.

This chain connects TRBV9 to TRBJ1-2; D might be TRBD1 (5 bases). The receptor comes from a human patient who was an organ donor for intestinal transplantation. Sequences were derived from alloreactive CD8+ T cells from a mixed lymphocyte reaction culture, sampled before transplantation. Sample subset: CFSE-low proliferating T cells sorted from roughly 6-day pre-transplant mixed lymphocyte reaction (GvH or HvG direction). CDR3 in amino acids: CASSGFRESYGYTF. Here the CDR3 DNA reads TGTGCCAGCAGCGGGTTCAGGGAGAGCTATGGCTACACCTTC. Full variable domain (missing parts from reference TRBV9 and TRBJ1-2): DSGVTQTPKHLITATGQRVTLRCSPRSGDLSVYWYQQSLDQGLQFLIQYYNGEERAKGNILERFSAQQFPDLHSELNLSSLELGDSALYFCASSGFRESYGYTFGSGTRLTVV.